This T cell receptor (beta chain) was sequenced in a study of shared clonotypes between healthy human individuals. This clone occurred once. The CDR3 totals 12 residues. Germline V gene lookup returns CDR1 SNHLY and CDR2 FYNNEI. V lost 3 bases and J lost 4, with 6 bases in between. Unsorted PBMC DNA was run through sequencing on ten immunoSEQ deep assay plates. Original analysis: ImmunoSEQ junction-only sequences lacked quality scores, so their filtering differed. The data were produced by immunoSEQ multiplex PCR, yet TCRdb's version contains in-frame clones alone and is incomplete. V and J calls and clone size are copied from that table; D and trimming were computed from the DNA. Among about 460,000 clones listed, 70% to 80% were seen once.

The specimen was PBMCs. This clonotype was obtained from a middle-aged woman in good health. Some clones in this sample may be carry-over from other donors' samples. The chain is built from TRBV2 and TRBJ2-5; D gene uncertain. CDR3 bases: TGTGCCAGCAGTGAGTCCAGAGAGACCCAGTACTTC. Encoded protein: CASSESRETQYF.